The clone carrying this T cell receptor (beta chain) was counted once. Its antigen is undetermined. This entry is derived from a study of cytomegalovirus exposure and HLA in healthy donors. Study-level findings and limits: A later analysis reportedly found that, within productive TCRs, an Asian-associated ancestry cluster had fewer N-insertions than the mean observed across the approximately 700 donors.

Trimming removed 2 bases from V and 0 bases from J, with 8 bases in between. The germline V gene encodes CDR1 KGHSH and CDR2 LQKENI. The CDR3 consists of 15 residues. The PCR ran on 60 Vbeta and 13 Jbeta primers. Measured with immunoSEQ multiplex PCR; TCRdb has only the in-frame clones, and not every one. The table shows more than 85,000 clones, with over 65% occurring only once. Sequenced input: PBMCs. This chain connects TRBV18 to TRBJ2-1, with a tentative D call TRBD2 (7 bases). The source of this sequence is a man aged 25-40 years in good health and CMV-seropositive. CDR3 protein: CASSPGGASYNEQFF. CDR3 in DNA: TGTGCCAGCTCACCAGGGGGGGCCTCCTACAATGAGCAGTTCTTC.